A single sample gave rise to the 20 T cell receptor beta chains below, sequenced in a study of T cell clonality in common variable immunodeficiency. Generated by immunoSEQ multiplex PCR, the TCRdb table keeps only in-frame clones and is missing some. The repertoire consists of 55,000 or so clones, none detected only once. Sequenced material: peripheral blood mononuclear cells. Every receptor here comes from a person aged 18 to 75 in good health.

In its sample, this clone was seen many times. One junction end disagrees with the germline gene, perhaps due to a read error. The DNA read from the CDR3 is TGTGCCAGTAGTGTAGAGGGGGGGGCCCAAGAGACC. It codes for CASSVEGGAQET. The full CDR3 is CASSVEGGAQETQYF. The J gene is TRBJ2-5, the V gene TRBV19, with D possibly TRBD2 on 7 matching bases. The CDR3 is cut off 3 residues early in the read; its end comes from the germline J gene. This CDR3 contains 15 residues. Germline CDR1 LNHDA, CDR2 SQIVND (reference sequence).

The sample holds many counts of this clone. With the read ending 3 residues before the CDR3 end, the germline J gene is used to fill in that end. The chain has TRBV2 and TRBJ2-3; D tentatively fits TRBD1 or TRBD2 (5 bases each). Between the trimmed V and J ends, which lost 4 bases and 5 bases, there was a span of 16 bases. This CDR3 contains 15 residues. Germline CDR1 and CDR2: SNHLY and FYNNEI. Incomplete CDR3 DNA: TGTGCCAGCAGTGGCAGGGCATCCGAGGGAGATACG. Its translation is CASSGRASEGDT. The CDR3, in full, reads CASSGRASEGDTQYF.

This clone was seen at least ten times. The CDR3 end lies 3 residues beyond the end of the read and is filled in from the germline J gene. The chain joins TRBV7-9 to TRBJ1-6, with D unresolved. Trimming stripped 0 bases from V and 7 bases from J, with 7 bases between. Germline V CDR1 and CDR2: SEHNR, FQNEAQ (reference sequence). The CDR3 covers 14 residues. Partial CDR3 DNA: TGTGCCAGCAGCTTAGCAGGGTTCAATTCACCC. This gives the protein CASSLAGFNSP. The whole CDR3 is CASSLAGFNSPLHF.

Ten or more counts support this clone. CDR3 residues: CASSQGGAFYGYTF. The DNA read from the CDR3 is TGCGCCAGCAGCCAGGGGGGCGCTTTCTATGGC. The V and J genes are TRBV5-1 and TRBJ1-2; 7 positions match TRBD1. The CDR3 goes on 3 residues after the read ends, and that part is filled in from the germline J gene. The CDR3 consists of 14 residues. Germline CDR1 reads SGHRS; CDR2 reads YFSETQ. The ends lost 4 bases at V and 4 bases at J; junction bases unmatched: 7. Based on the CDR3 plus reference TRBV5-1 and TRBJ1-2, the full variable domain is KAGVTQTPRYLIKTRGQQVTLSCSPISGHRSVSWYQQTPGQGLQFLFEYFSETQRNKGNFPGRFSGRQFSNSRSEMNVSTLELGDSALYLCASSQGGAFYGYTFGSGTRLTVV.

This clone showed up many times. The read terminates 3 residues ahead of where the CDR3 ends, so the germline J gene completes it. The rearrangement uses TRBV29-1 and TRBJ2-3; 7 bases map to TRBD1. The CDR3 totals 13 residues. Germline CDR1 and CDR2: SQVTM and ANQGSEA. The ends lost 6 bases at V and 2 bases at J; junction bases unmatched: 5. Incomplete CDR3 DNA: TGCAGCGTCGACAGGGAGCACACAGATACG. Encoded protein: CSVDREHTDT. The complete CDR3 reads CSVDREHTDTQYF.

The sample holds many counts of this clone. Partial CDR3 DNA: TGTGCCAGTAGTATAGCATCAGGCGAGTCTGGCTATGGC. Encoded protein: CASSIASGESGYG. In full, the CDR3 reads CASSIASGESGYGYTF. This chain uses TRBV19 with TRBJ1-2; D is unclear. The read ends 3 residues early relative to the CDR3; the germline J gene fills the gap. Trimming left V 1 base short and J 4 bases short, with 16 bases between. Germline CDR1 and CDR2: LNHDA and SQIVND (reference sequence). The CDR3 is 16 amino acids. Full variable domain (rest looked up from reference TRBV19 and TRBJ1-2): DGGITQSPKYLFRKEGQNVTLSCEQNLNHDAMYWYRQDPGQGLRLIYYSQIVNDFQKGDIAEGYSVSREKKESFPLTVTSAQKNPTAFYLCASSIASGESGYGYTFGSGTRLTVV.

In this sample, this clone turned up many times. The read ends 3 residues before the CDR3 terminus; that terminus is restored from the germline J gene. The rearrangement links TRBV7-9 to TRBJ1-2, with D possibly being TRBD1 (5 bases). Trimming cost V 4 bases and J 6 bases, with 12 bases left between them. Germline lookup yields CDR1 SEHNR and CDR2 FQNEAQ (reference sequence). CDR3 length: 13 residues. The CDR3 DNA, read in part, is TGTGCCAGCAGCTCCTTGGCGGGGGATGGC. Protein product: CASSSLAGDG. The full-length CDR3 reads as CASSSLAGDGYTF.

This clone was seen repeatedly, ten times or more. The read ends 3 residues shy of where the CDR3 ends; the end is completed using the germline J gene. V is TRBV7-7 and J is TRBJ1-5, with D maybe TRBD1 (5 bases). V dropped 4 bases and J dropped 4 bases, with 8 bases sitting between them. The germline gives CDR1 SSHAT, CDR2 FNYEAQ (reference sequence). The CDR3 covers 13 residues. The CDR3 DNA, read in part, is TGTGCCAGCAGCTCCCCAGGGAATCAGCCC. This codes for CASSSPGNQP. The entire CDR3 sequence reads CASSSPGNQPQHF.

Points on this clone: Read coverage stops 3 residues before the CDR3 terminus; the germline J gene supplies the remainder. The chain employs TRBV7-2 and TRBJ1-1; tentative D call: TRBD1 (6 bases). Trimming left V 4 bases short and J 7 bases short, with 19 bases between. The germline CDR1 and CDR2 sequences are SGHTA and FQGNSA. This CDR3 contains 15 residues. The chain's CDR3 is CASSSWKQGRIEAFF. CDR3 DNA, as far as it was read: TGTGCCAGCAGCTCGTGGAAACAGGGACGAATTGAA.

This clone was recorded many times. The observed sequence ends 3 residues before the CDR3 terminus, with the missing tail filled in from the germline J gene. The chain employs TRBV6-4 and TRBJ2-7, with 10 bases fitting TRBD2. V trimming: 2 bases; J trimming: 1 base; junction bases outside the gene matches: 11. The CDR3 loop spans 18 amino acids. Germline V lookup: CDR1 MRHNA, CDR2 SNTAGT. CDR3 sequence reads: CASSDGLAGARQSYEQYF. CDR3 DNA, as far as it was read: TGTGCCAGCAGTGACGGGCTAGCGGGGGCCAGGCAGTCCTACGAG.

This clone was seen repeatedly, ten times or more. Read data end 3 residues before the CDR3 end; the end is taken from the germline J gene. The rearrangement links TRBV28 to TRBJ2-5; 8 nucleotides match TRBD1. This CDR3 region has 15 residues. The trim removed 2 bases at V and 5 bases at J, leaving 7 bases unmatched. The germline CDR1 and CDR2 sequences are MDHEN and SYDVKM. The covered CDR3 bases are TGTGCCAGCAGTTTAGCCAGGACAGGGAGGGAGACC. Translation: CASSLARTGRET. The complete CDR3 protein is CASSLARTGRETQYF.

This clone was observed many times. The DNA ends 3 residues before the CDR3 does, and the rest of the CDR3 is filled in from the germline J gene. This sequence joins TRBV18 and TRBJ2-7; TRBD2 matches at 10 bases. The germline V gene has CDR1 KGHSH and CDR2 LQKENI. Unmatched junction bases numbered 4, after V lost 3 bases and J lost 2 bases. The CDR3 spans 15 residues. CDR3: CASSPTSGTTYEQYF. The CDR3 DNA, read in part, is TGTGCCAGCTCACCCACTAGCGGGACCACCTACGAG.

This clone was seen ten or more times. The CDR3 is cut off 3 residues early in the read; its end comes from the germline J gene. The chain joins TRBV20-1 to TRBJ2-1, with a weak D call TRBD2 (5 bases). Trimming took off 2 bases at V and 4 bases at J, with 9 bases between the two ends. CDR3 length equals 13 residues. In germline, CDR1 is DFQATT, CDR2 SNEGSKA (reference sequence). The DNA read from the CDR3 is TGCAGTGCTAGACCCGCGGGTTACAATGAG. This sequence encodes CSARPAGYNE. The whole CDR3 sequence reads CSARPAGYNEQFF.

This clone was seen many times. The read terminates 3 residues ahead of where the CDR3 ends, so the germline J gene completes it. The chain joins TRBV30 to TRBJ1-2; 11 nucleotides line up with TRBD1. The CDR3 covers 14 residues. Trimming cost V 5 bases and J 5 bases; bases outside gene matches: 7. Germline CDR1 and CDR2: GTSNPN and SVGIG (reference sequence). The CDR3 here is CAWRGQGAGYGYTF. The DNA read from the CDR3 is TGTGCCTGGCGCGGACAGGGGGCAGGTTATGGC.

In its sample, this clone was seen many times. The CDR3 bases that were read are TGTGCCTGGATAGCGGAGCGGGAGGTAACCTACGAG. Amino acid sequence: CAWIAEREVTYE. In full, the CDR3 is CAWIAEREVTYEQYF. This chain links TRBV30 with TRBJ2-7; 9 nucleotides align to TRBD2. The read stops 3 residues short of the end of the CDR3; the missing end is completed from the germline J gene. J was trimmed by 2 bases and V by 4 bases; bases with no gene match: 9. The CDR3 covers 15 residues. CDR1 is GTSNPN, CDR2 SVGIG, per germline (reference sequence).

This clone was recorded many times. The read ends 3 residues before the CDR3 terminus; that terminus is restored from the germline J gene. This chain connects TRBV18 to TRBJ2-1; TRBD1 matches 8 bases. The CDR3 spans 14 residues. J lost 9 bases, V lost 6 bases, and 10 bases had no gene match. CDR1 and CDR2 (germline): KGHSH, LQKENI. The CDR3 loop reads CASSLGQGYGEQFF. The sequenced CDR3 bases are TGTGCCAGCTCCCTTGGACAGGGATATGGTGAG.

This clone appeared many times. CDR3 DNA (partial): TGTGCCATCAGCGGACAGGGCGGAAAAACTGAA. The encoded protein is CAISGQGGKTE. The whole CDR3 reads CAISGQGGKTEAFF. The chain combines TRBV10-3 with TRBJ1-1, with TRBD1 matching 8 bases. Read coverage stops 3 residues before the CDR3 terminus; the germline J gene supplies the remainder. CDR1 ENHRY and CDR2 SYGVKD come from the germline V gene. The V segment lost 6 bases and the J segment 5 bases; nucleotides outside the gene matches: 8. The CDR3 extends over 14 amino acids.

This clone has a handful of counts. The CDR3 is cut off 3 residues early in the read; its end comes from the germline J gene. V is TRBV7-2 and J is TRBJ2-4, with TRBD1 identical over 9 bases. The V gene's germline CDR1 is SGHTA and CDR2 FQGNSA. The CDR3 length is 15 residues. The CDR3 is CASSFGTGPPYGQYF. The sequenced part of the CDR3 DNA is TGTGCCAGCAGCTTCGGGACAGGGCCCCCATATGGT.

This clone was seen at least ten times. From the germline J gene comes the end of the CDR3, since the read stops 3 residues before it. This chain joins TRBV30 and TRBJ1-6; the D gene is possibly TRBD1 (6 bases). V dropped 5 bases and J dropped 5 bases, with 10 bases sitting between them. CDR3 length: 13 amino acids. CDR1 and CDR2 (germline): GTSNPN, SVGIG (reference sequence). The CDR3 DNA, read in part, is TGTGCCTGGTGCAGGGGTCATAATTCACCC. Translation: CAWCRGHNSP. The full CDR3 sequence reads CAWCRGHNSPLHF.

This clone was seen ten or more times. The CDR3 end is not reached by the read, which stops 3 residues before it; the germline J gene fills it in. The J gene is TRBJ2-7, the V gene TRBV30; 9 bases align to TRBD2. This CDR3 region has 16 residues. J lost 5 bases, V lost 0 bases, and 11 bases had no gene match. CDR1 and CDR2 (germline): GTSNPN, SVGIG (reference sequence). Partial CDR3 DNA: TGTGCCTGGAGTGTAGAATCGCGGGAGGGCCTTAACGAG. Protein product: CAWSVESREGLNE. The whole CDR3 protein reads CAWSVESREGLNEQYF.